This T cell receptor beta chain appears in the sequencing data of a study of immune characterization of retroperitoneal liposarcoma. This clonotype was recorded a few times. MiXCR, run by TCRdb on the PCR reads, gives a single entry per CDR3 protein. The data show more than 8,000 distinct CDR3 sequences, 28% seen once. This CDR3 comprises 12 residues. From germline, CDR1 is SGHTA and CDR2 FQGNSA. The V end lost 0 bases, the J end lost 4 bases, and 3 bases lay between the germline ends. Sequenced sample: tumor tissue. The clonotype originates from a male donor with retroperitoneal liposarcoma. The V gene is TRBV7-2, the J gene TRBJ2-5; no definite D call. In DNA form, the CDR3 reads TGTGCCAGCAGCTTAGCCCCAGAGACCCAGTACTTC. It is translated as CASSLAPETQYF.